One sample yielded the 3 T cell receptor beta chains listed below, sequenced in a study of metastatic and nonmetastatic thyroid tumors. MiXCR reprocessed the PCR reads for TCRdb. The table lists roughly 39,000 clones, over 40% of them singletons. Thyroid surgery was performed in patients who had received no treatment beforehand. Sample: tumor tissue. These receptors came from a male donor with papillary thyroid cancer or a benign thyroid nodule (not recorded which). Some clones in this sample may be carry-over from other donors' samples.

In its sample, this clone was seen a few times. CDR3 amino acids: CASSYERCSYNSPLHF. The DNA for the CDR3 is TGTGCCAGCAGTTACGAAAGGTGCTCCTATAATTCACCCCTCCACTTT. V usage is TRBV6-5 and J usage is TRBJ1-6; D is undetermined. Trimming shortened V by 2 bases and J by 0 bases, and 8 bases separated the two germline ends. Germline assignment: CDR1 MNHEY and CDR2 SVGAGI. The CDR3 covers 16 residues.

By share, this clone counts as large. The rearrangement uses TRBV20-1 and TRBJ2-5, with a possible D match to TRBD2 (5 bases). V was shortened by 5 bases and J by 0 bases, with 7 bases between the two germline ends. Looked up from germline, CDR1 is DFQATT and CDR2 is SNEGSKA (reference sequence). This CDR3 is 12 amino acids long. This CDR3 reads CSAQDYQETQYF. The CDR3 nucleotides are TGCAGTGCTCAGGACTACCAAGAGACCCAGTACTTC.

This clone has a single count. The chain couples TRBV4-2 to TRBJ2-3, with D perhaps TRBD2 (6 bases). CDR3 length: 12 amino acids. V was trimmed by 3 bases and J by 6 bases, leaving 7 bases between them. Germline V gives CDR1 LGHNA, CDR2 YNFKEQ. The DNA for the CDR3 is TGTGCCAGCAGCCAGACTAGGGATACGCAGTATTTT. Amino acid sequence: CASSQTRDTQYF.